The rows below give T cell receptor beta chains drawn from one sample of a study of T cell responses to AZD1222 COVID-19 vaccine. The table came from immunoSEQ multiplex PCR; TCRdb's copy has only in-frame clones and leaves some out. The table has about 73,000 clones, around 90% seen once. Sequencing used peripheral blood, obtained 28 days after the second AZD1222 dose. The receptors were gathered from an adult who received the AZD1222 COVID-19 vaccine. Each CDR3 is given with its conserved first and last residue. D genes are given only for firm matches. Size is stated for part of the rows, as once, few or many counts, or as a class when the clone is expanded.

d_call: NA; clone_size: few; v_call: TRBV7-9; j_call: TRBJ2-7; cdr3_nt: TGTGCCAGCAGCTTAGCCAGTGCGGGACATCACTTC; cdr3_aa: CASSLASAGHHF
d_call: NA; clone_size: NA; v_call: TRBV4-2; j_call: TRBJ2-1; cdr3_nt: TGTGCCAGCAGCCAATCAGGGAATGAGCAGTTCTTC; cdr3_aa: CASSQSGNEQFF
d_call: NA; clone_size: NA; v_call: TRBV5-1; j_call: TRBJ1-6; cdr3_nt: TGCGCCAGCTCTGGCGGGGGGCCCACTAATTCACCCCTCCACTTT; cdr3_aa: CASSGGGPTNSPLHF
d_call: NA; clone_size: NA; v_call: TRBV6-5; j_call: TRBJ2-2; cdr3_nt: TGTGCCAGCAGTTACGGTACTGGGGAGCTGTTTTTT; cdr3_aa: CASSYGTGELFF
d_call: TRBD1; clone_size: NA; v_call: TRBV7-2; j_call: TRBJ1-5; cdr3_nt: TGTGCCAGCAGCGCCTGGACAGGGCCGGGGCAGCCCCAGCATTTT; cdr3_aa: CASSAWTGPGQPQHF
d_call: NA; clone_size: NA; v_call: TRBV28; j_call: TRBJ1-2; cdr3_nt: TGTATGGGTGGGGGCGGTCCCTATGGCTACACCTTC; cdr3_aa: CMGGGGPYGYTF
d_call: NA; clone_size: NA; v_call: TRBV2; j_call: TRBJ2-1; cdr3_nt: TGTGCCAGCAGGACCCCGGGAAGTGAGCAGTTCTTC; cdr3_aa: CASRTPGSEQFF
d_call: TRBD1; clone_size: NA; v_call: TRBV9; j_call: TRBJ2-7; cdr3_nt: TGTGCCAGCAGCGTAGACCCAAGGGACAGTCACTACGAGCAGTACTTC; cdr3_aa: CASSVDPRDSHYEQYF
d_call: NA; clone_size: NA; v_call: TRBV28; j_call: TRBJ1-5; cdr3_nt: TGTGCCAGCCGTACAGGACAGATTAATCAGCCCCAGCATTTT; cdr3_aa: CASRTGQINQPQHF
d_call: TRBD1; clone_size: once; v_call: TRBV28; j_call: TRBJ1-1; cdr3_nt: TGTGCCAGCAGTTCCGGGACAGCCACCCCTGAAGCTTTCTTT; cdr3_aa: CASSSGTATPEAFF
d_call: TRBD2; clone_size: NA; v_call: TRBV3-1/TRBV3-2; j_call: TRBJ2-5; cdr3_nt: TGTGCCAGCAGCCTCCGTGGTAGCGGGGGGAGGGAGACCCAGTACTTC; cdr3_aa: CASSLRGSGGRETQYF
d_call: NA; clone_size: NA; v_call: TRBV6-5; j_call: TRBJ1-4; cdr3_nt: TGTGCCAGCAGTTACCGGGGAAAAGGTGATGAAAAACTGTTTTTT; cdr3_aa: CASSYRGKGDEKLFF
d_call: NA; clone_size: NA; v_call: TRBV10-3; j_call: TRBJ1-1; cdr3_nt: TGTGCCACCAACGAAGGGCAGGGGTCGGGGACTGAAGCTTTCTTT; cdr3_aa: CATNEGQGSGTEAFF
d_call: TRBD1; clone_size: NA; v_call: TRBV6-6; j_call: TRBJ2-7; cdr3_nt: TGTGCCAGCAGTCCAGGACAGGGCGTGGTATTGGTCTACGAGCAGTACTTC; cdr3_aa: CASSPGQGVVLVYEQYF
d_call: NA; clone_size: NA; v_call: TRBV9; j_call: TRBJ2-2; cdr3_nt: TGTGCCAGCCTGGAAGGGGCGGAGCTGTTTTTT; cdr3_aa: CASLEGAELFF
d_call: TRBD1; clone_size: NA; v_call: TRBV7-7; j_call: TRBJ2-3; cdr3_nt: TGTGCCAGCAGTCCAGGACAGGCGAACACAGATACGCAGTATTTT; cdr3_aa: CASSPGQANTDTQYF
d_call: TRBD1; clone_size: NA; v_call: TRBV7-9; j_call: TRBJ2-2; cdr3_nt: TGTGCCAGCAGCCGGGGACAGTTGAGGAACACCGGGGAGCTGTTTTTT; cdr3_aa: CASSRGQLRNTGELFF
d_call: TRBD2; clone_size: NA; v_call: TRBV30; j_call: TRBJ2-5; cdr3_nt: TGTGCCTGGAGACTAGCGGGGGCTTCACAAGAGACCCAGTACTTC; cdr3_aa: CAWRLAGASQETQYF
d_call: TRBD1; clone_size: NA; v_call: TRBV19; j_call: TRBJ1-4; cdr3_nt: TGTGCCAGTAGTTTAACCCGGGACAGGGGTAATCCGGCTAATGAAAAACTGTTTTTT; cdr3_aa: CASSLTRDRGNPANEKLFF
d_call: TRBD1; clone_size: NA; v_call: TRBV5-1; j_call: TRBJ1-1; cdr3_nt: TGCGCCAGCAGCACAGGGGGCGCGAGGATGAACACTGAAGCTTTCTTT; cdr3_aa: CASSTGGARMNTEAFF
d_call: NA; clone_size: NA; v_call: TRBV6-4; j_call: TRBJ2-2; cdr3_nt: TGTGCCAGCAGTGAGGGCACCGGGGAGCTGTTTTTT; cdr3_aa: CASSEGTGELFF
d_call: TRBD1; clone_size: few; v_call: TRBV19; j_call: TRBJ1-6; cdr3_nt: TGTGCCAGTAGTCCCGGGACAGAGAATTCACCCCTCCACTTT; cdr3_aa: CASSPGTENSPLHF
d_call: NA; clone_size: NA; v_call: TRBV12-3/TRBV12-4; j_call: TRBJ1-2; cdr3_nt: TGTGCCAGCAGCCAACAGTGGAACTATGGCTACACCTTC; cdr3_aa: CASSQQWNYGYTF
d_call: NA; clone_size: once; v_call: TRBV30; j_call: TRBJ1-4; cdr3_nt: TGTGCCTGGAGTTTCCCCGGGACGGCTTATGAAAAACTGTTTTTT; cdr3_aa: CAWSFPGTAYEKLFF
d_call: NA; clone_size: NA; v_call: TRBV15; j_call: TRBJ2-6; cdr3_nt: TGTGCCACCAGGACCTCTGGGGCCAACGTCCTGACTTTC; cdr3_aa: CATRTSGANVLTF
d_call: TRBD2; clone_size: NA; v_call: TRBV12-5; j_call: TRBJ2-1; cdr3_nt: TGTGCTAGTGGTCTAGCGGGGGGTATTGAGCAGTTCTTC; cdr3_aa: CASGLAGGIEQFF
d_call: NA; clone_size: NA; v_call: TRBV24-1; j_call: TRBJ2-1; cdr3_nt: TGTGCCACCAGTGATCTCCTGGACAGCAACAATGAGCAGTTCTTC; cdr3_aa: CATSDLLDSNNEQFF
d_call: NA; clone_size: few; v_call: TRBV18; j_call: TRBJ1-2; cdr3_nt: TGTGCCAGCTCACCTCTCTCAGGGGCATATGGCTACACCTTC; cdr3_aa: CASSPLSGAYGYTF
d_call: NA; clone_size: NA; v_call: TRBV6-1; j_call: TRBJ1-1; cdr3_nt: TGTGCCAGCAGTGACCTGGGGCGGAACACTGAAGCTTTCTTT; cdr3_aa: CASSDLGRNTEAFF
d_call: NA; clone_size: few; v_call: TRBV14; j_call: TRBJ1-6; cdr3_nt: TGTGCCAGCAGCCCCACCGGGACACTGGTCGGCAATTCACCCCTCCACTTT; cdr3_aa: CASSPTGTLVGNSPLHF
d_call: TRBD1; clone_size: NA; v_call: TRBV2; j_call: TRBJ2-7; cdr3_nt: TGTGCCAGCAGTCTATACCGGGACAGGCTCTACGAGCAGTACTTC; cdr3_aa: CASSLYRDRLYEQYF
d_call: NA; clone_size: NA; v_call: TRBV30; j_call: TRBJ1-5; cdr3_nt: TGTGCCTGGAGAAGCGTCGGGAGAGGCAATCAGCCCCAGCATTTT; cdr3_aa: CAWRSVGRGNQPQHF
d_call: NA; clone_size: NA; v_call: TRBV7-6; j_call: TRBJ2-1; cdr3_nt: TGTGCCAGCAGCGTCGGCGGTAACCTGTACAATGAGCAGTTCTTC; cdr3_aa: CASSVGGNLYNEQFF
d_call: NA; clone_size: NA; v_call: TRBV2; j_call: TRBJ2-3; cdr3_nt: TGTGCCAGCAGTGAGGCCCTCACAGATACGCAGTATTTT; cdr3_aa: CASSEALTDTQYF
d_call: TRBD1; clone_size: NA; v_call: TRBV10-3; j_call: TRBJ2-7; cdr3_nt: TGCGCCATTAAAGCCCCGGGACAGGGGATTTTCGAGCAGTACTTC; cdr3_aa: CAIKAPGQGIFEQYF
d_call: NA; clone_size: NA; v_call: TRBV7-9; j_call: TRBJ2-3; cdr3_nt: TGTGCCAGCAGCTTAACATCAGATACGCAGTATTTT; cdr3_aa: CASSLTSDTQYF
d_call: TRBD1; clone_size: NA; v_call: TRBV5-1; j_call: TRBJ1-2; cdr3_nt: TGCGCCAGCAGCTTGGCCTCGGGACAGCGCCTTAACTATGGCTACACCTTC; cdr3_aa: CASSLASGQRLNYGYTF
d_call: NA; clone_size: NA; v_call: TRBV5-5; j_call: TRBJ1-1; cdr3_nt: TGTGCCAGCAGTTGGTACCGTGCGCGGATGAACACTGAAGCTTTCTTT; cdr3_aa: CASSWYRARMNTEAFF
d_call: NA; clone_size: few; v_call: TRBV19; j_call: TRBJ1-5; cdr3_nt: TGTGCCAGTAGTGGCGGACTCCTCGGGGGACTGGCGAATCAGCCCCAGCATTTT; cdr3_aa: CASSGGLLGGLANQPQHF
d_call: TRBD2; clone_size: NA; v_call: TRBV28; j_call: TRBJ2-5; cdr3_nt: TGTGCCAGCAGCAGGCGGGGGGGGTCACGCGAGACCCAGTACTTC; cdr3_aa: CASSRRGGSRETQYF
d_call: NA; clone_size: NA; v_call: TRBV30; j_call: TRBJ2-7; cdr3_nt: TGTGCCTGGAGTGGGACCACAGAGCCCGAGCAGTACTTC; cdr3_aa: CAWSGTTEPEQYF
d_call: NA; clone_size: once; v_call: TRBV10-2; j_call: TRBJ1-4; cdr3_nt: TGCGCCAGCACGAGAACCGACAGCGAAGGGGAAAAACTGTTTTTT; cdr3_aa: CASTRTDSEGEKLFF
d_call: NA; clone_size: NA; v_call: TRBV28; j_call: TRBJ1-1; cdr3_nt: TGTGCCAGCAGTTTAGGGCGGTACACTGAAGCTTTCTTT; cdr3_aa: CASSLGRYTEAFF
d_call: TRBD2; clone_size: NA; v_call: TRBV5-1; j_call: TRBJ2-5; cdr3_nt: TGCGCCAGCAGCTTGACTAGCGGGGGAAAGACCCAGTACTTC; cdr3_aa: CASSLTSGGKTQYF
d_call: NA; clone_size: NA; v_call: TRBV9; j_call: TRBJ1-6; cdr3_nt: TGTGCCAGCAGCACCGGGGGCTCCTATAATTCACCCCTCCACTTT; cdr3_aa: CASSTGGSYNSPLHF
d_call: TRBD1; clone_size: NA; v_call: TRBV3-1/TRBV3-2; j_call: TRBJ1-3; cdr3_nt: TGTGCCAGCAGCCAATGGGACAGAGAGGATGGAAACACCATATATTTT; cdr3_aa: CASSQWDREDGNTIYF
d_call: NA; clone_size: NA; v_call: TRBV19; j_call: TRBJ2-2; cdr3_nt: TGTGCCAGTCTAGTTGGAGCCGGGAGCGGGGAGCTGTTTTTT; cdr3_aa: CASLVGAGSGELFF
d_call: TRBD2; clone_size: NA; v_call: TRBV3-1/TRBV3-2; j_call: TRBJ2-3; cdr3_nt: TGTGCCAGCAGCCAACAGGGGCGGGGGGGCATCACAGATACGCAGTATTTT; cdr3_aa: CASSQQGRGGITDTQYF
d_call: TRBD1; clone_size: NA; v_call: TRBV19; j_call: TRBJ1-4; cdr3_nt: TGTGCCAGTAGTATAGCACCCATCAGGGGGGTTAATGAAAAACTGTTTTTT; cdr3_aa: CASSIAPIRGVNEKLFF
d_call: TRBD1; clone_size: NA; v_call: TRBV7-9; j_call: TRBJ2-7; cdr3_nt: TGTGCCAGCAGCCCGGACAGGTTCTCATCCTACGAGCAGTACTTC; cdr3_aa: CASSPDRFSSYEQYF